The entry below describes one T cell receptor beta chain. At the deep level, the assay was run. Assay used: immunoSEQ multiplex PCR; TCRdb lists only in-frame clones, some missing. The table lists nearly 2 million clones, just under 95% of them singletons. CD8 cells regarded as naive lacked CD45RO, were positively chosen for CCR7, and omitted terminally differentiated effector memory CD45RA+ cells. The source of the sample is a study of shared clonotypes between healthy human individuals. For the study at large: CD8 memory received one plate per donor, CD8 naive two, CD4 memory three and CD4 naive three.

Germline CDR1 reads SGHAT; CDR2 reads FQDESV (reference sequence). Trimming shortened V by 6 bases and J by 5 bases, and 14 bases separated the two germline ends. This CDR3 comprises 13 residues. Sequenced material: naive CD8+ T cells sorted from blood. The rearrangement joins TRBV11-1 to TRBJ2-7; tentatively, D is TRBD2 (7 bases). The TCR originated in a man aged 18 to 30 in good health. The CDR3 coding sequence is TGTGCCAGCAGTAACGCGGGGGCTCACGAGCAGTACTTC. Amino acids: CASSNAGAHEQYF.